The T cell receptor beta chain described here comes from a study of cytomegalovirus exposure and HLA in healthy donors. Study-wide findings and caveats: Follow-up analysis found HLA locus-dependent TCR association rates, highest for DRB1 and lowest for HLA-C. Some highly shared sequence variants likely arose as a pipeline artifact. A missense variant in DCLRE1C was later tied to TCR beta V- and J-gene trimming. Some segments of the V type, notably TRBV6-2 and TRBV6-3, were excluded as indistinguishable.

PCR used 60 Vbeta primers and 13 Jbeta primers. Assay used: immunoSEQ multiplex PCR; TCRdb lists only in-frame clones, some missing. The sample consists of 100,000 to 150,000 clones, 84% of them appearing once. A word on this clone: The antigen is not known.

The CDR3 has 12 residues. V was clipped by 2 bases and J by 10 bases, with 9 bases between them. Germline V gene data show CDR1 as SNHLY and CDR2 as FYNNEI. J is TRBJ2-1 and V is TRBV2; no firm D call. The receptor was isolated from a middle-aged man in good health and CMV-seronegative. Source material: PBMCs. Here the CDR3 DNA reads TGTGCCAGCAGTGAACAGGATTTGGAGCAGTTCTTC. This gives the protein CASSEQDLEQFF.